This T cell receptor beta chain is drawn from a study of early T cells in non-severe SARS-CoV-2 infection. Unique molecular identifiers tagged individual cDNA molecules. TCRdb re-called the 5' RACE reads with MiXCR, one entry per CDR3 protein. The table lists under 80,000 distinct CDR3 sequences, more than 9% of them singletons. This clonotype was seen at least ten times. Trimming took off 6 bases at V and 0 bases at J, with 15 bases between the two ends. CDR3 length: 16 residues. The V gene's germline CDR1 is MNHEY and CDR2 SMNVEV (reference sequence). The receptor comes from an adult who was a healthcare worker with PCR-confirmed SARS-CoV-2 infection or an uninfected control (not recorded which). Sequencing was performed on whole blood. The V and J genes are TRBV27 and TRBJ1-3; D is ambiguous. The CDR3 coding sequence is TGTGCCAGCAGCCCCCGAGGACGGTCCTCTGGAAACACCATATATTTT. This sequence encodes CASSPRGRSSGNTIYF.